The 4 T cell receptor beta chains below come from one sample, sequenced in a study of blood T cell repertoires in COVID-19. Some clones are missing from TCRdb's copy, which holds only in-frame ones; the method was immunoSEQ multiplex PCR. This sample has 70,000 to 95,000 clones, with around 81% found just once. The sequenced sample was peripheral blood. All receptors derive from a man aged 80 or over with active or convalescent COVID-19.

The chain combines TRBV29-1 with TRBJ1-2, with unresolved D. The CDR3 totals 10 residues. Germline lookup yields CDR1 SQVTM and CDR2 ANQGSEA. Between the trimmed V and J ends, which lost 7 bases and 5 bases, there was a span of 8 bases. CDR3 protein: CSGSTYGYTF. CDR3 in DNA: TGCAGCGGTTCAACTTATGGCTACACCTTC.

The V gene is TRBV24-1, the J gene TRBJ1-1, with 7 bases that match TRBD1. The CDR3 is made up of 16 amino acids. The germline CDR1 and CDR2 sequences are KGHDR and SFDVKD. Trimming cost V 4 bases and J 3 bases; bases outside gene matches: 10. The CDR3 spells CATSESSRDRYTEAFF. The CDR3 coding sequence is TGTGCCACCAGTGAGTCCTCCCGGGACAGATACACTGAAGCTTTCTTT.

The chain carries TRBV7-2 and TRBJ2-1; 11 bases are a match to TRBD2. In germline, CDR1 is SGHTA, CDR2 FQGNSA. The J segment lost 7 bases and the V segment lost 2 bases, leaving 4 bases of the junction unmatched. The length of the CDR3 is 15 residues. The CDR3 nucleotides are TGTGCCAGCAGCTTAAGTACTAGCGGGGGTAATGAGCAGTTCTTC. Translation gives CASSLSTSGGNEQFF.

The V call is TRBV2, the J call TRBJ2-7, with 13 bases matching TRBD2. V lost 6 bases to trimming and J lost 1 base; unmatched junction nucleotides: 9. This CDR3 has 17 residues. Per the germline V gene, CDR1 is SNHLY and CDR2 is FYNNEI. The CDR3 nucleotides are TGTGCCAGCAGAGCGCGGACTAGCGGGAGAGGATCCTACGAGCAGTACGTC. It yields the protein CASRARTSGRGSYEQYV.